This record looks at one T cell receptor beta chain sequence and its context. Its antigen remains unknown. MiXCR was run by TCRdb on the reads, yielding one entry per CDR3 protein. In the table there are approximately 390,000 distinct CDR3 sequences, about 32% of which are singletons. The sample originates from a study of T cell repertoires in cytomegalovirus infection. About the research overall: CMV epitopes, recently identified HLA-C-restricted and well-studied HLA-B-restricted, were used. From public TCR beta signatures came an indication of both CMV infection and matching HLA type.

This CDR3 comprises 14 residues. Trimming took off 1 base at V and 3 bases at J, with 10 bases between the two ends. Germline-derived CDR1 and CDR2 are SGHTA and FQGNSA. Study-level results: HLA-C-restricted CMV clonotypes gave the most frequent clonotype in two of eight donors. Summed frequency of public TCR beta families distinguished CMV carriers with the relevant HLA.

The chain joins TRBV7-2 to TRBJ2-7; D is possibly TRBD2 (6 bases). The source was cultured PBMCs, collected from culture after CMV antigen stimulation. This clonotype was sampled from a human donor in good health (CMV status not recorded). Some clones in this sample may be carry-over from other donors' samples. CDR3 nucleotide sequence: TGTGCCAGCAGCTTAGGTAGCGGCCACTACGAGCAGTACGTC. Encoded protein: CASSLGSGHYEQYV.